A selection of T cell receptor beta chains follows, all from one sample in a study of T cells in Graves' hyperthyroidism and ophthalmopathy. TCRdb itself ran the multiplex PCR reads through MiXCR, one entry per CDR3 protein. The sample has 37,000 or so distinct CDR3 sequences, 52% seen once; the top ten hold about a sixth. Source material: blood. These receptors were taken from a man aged 40-55 years with Graves' ophthalmopathy. CDR3s include the opening cysteine and the closing phenylalanine or tryptophan. Each record gives: clone size, J gene, V gene, CDR3 protein. Part of the rows lack a size; the others show once, few, many or a class for expanded clones.

>medium-sized|TRBJ1-3|TRBV29-1
CSVGGTGTGNTIYF
>NA|TRBJ1-2|TRBV5-1
CASSFASGTGFNYGYTF
>medium-sized|TRBJ2-3|TRBV2
CASSESTDTQYF
>NA|TRBJ2-1|TRBV2
CASSGTGGDEQFF
>many|TRBJ1-2|TRBV11-3
CASSPDRACYTF
>many|TRBJ1-2|TRBV27
CASSFLPSTNGYTF
>many|TRBJ2-1|TRBV7-9
CASSFNSYNEQFF
>NA|TRBJ2-5|TRBV9
CASSSQGTGGVQYF
>NA|TRBJ2-1|TRBV25-1
CAYNEQFF
>NA|TRBJ2-7|TRBV28
CASSLSPCSYEQYF
>NA|TRBJ2-3|TRBV7-9
CASSWENRGNNEQYF
>many|TRBJ2-5|TRBV13
CASSLGGGRETQYF
>NA|TRBJ2-5|TRBV29-1
CSEEGIIQETQYF
>medium-sized|TRBJ1-1|TRBV20-1
CSAPRPRMNTEAFF
>NA|TRBJ1-2|TRBV5-4
CASSLGTGDGYTF
>many|TRBJ2-1|TRBV4-1
CASRPDRVDHNEQFF
>many|TRBJ2-3|TRBV20-1
CSALLAGGSRGEEADTQYF
>NA|TRBJ2-1|TRBV29-1
CSVVGRDNEQFF
>NA|TRBJ1-5|TRBV7-8
CASSQPQHF
>many|TRBJ2-2|TRBV5-1
CASTPLTTGELFF